This T cell receptor beta chain was captured by sequencing in a study of shared clonotypes between healthy human individuals. Produced via immunoSEQ multiplex PCR; TCRdb's table is partial and in-frame only. The sample lists about 2 million clones, around 96% occurring once. Naive CD8 cells were CD45RO-negative, positively selected for CCR7, excluding terminally differentiated effector memory CD45RA+ cells. The sequence derives from a man between 18 and 35 years old in good health. The sequenced sample was naive CD8+ T cells sorted from blood.

The CDR3 sequence: CASSLYEASGGFSYNEQFF. The CDR3 coding sequence is TGCGCCAGCAGCTTGTATGAGGCTAGCGGGGGGTTCTCCTACAATGAGCAGTTCTTC. The rearrangement links TRBV5-1 to TRBJ2-1; 11 bases map to TRBD2. Germline assignment: CDR1 SGHRS and CDR2 YFSETQ. The CDR3 has 19 residues. V was pared by 1 base and J by 0 bases, with 9 bases of the junction left unmatched. The variable domain in full, with the rest retrieved from reference TRBV5-1 and TRBJ2-1, is KAGVTQTPRYLIKTRGQQVTLSCSPISGHRSVSWYQQTPGQGLQFLFEYFSETQRNKGNFPGRFSGRQFSNSRSEMNVSTLELGDSALYLCASSLYEASGGFSYNEQFFGPGTRLTVL.